Below, 23 T cell receptor beta chains from the same sample are listed, as sequenced in a study of T cells in Graves' hyperthyroidism and ophthalmopathy. What was amplified from RNA transcripts were TCR beta CDR3 regions. HTBI primers were the set used in a first-round RT-PCR of the TCR CDR3. TCRdb re-analysed the multiplex PCR reads in MiXCR, keeping a single row per CDR3 protein. Of around 690,000 distinct CDR3 sequences listed, less than 25% are singletons. The specimen sequenced was blood. The source of these receptors is a young man with Graves' ophthalmopathy.

This clonotype was observed many times. The chain has TRBV12-3 or TRBV12-4 and TRBJ2-3; unclear D gene. The CDR3 contains 11 residues. Trimming stripped 9 bases from V and 6 bases from J, with 10 bases between. CDR3 in amino acids: CASGLGDTQYF. CDR3 nucleotide sequence: TGTGCCAGTGGGTTAGGCGATACGCAGTATTTT.

This sequence joins TRBV4-2 and TRBJ2-7; perhaps TRBD2 as D (6 bases). The CDR3 extends over 13 amino acids. Germline loops: CDR1 LGHNA, CDR2 YNFKEQ. With 5 bases removed from V and 2 bases from J, the gap between germline ends came to 10 bases. CDR3 in amino acids: CASSASVTYEQYF. CDR3 bases: TGTGCCAGCAGCGCTAGCGTGACCTACGAGCAGTACTTC.

The V gene is TRBV24-1, the J gene TRBJ2-7; D ambiguous. The CDR3 contains 12 residues. Trimming left V 3 bases short and J 0 bases short, with 2 bases between. CDR1 and CDR2 from the germline V gene are KGHDR and SFDVKD. The CDR3 region has the DNA TGTGCCACCAGTGATACCTCCTACGAGCAGTACTTC. Residues: CATSDTSYEQYF.

J is TRBJ2-6 and V is TRBV24-1; D is ambiguous. V shed 4 bases and J shed 0 bases, with 3 bases lying between them. Germline CDR1 and CDR2: KGHDR and SFDVKD. The CDR3 contains 14 residues. CDR3 amino acids: CATSEDSGANVLTF. The CDR3 DNA sequence: TGTGCCACCAGTGAGGACTCTGGGGCCAACGTCCTGACTTTC.

This clonotype was recorded at least ten times. The chain is built from TRBV5-1 and TRBJ2-7, with unresolved D. Trimming left V 0 bases short and J 7 bases short, with 14 bases between. The CDR3 spans 14 residues. Germline CDR1 is SGHRS and CDR2 is YFSETQ. In nucleotides, the CDR3 is TGCGCCAGCAGCTTGGAAGGTAGACCTTCTGAGCAGTACTTC. It is translated as CASSLEGRPSEQYF.

This clonotype was recorded a few times. The genes are TRBV9 and TRBJ2-7; no definite D call. The CDR3 spans 14 residues. Deletions cut 1 base from V and 3 bases from J, with 11 bases between. Germline CDR1 SGDLS, CDR2 YYNGEE. CDR3 bases: TGTGCCAGCAGCGTATCCCAGGTCGACTACGAGCAGTACTTC. Encoded protein: CASSVSQVDYEQYF.

This clonotype has ten or more counts. This chain connects TRBV4-1 to TRBJ1-2; 10 positions match TRBD1. The V and J ends lost 0 bases and 7 bases, in that order; junction bases with no gene match: 14. The germline CDR1 and CDR2 sequences are MGHRA and YSYEKL. The CDR3 extends over 18 amino acids. CDR3 amino acids: CASSQDLMGVTGGGGYTF. CDR3 coding DNA: TGCGCCAGCAGCCAAGATCTGATGGGGGTGACAGGGGGCGGTGGCTACACCTTC.

This clonotype was observed at least ten times. CDR3 loop: CASSQDGQRLDGYTF. CDR3 nucleotides: TGTGCCAGCAGCCAAGATGGGCAGCGCCTCGATGGCTACACCTTC. The chain is built from TRBV3-1 and TRBJ1-2; D ambiguous. Germline CDR1 and CDR2: LGHDT and YNNKEL (reference sequence). The CDR3 extends over 15 amino acids. V lost 0 bases to trimming and J lost 6 bases, with 14 bases between them.

A few counts support this clonotype. The gene calls are TRBV12-5 and TRBJ2-1, with D perhaps matching TRBD1 or TRBD2 (5 bases each). The CDR3 length is 15 residues. Trimming cost V 7 bases and J 0 bases, with 13 bases left between them. Germline V gene lookup returns CDR1 LGHNT and CDR2 FRNRAP. The chain's CDR3 is CASASPGTSYNEQFF. The CDR3 nucleotides are TGTGCTAGTGCCTCCCCTGGGACCTCCTACAATGAGCAGTTCTTC.

This clonotype was picked up many times. The rearrangement links TRBV27 to TRBJ2-2; 10 bases align to TRBD2. This CDR3 is 18 amino acids long. Germline V lookup: CDR1 MNHEY, CDR2 SMNVEV (reference sequence). V was clipped by 0 bases and J by 5 bases; unmatched bases: 9. The CDR3 sequence is CASSLSRASGRSTGELFF. CDR3 in DNA: TGTGCCAGCAGTTTATCGAGGGCTAGCGGGAGAAGTACCGGGGAGCTGTTTTTT.

The CDR3 loop reads CASSELTGGAKNIQYF. CDR3 in DNA: TGTGCCAGCAGCGAACTTACAGGGGGTGCCAAAAACATTCAGTACTTC. The chain recombines TRBV5-6 with TRBJ2-4; the match to TRBD1 covers 8 bases. V trimming: 4 bases; J trimming: 1 base; junction bases outside the gene matches: 7. From germline, CDR1 is SGHDT and CDR2 YYEEEE. The CDR3 spans 16 residues.

The genes are TRBV25-1 and TRBJ2-1, with 10 bases aligning to TRBD1. Per germline, CDR1 MGHDK and CDR2 SYGVNS. CDR3 length: 14 residues. The junction had 4 bases not matched to a gene; V was cut back by 3 bases and J by 8 bases. The CDR3 protein is CASSEGDRGYEQFF. The CDR3 DNA reads as TGTGCCAGCAGTGAGGGGGACAGGGGCTATGAGCAGTTCTTC.

The sample holds a few counts of this clonotype. The chain uses TRBV10-3 and TRBJ2-7, with TRBD1 matching over 7 bases. Germline V CDR1 and CDR2: ENHRY, SYGVKD. J was trimmed by 6 bases and V by 6 bases; bases with no gene match: 5. CDR3 length equals 12 residues. The CDR3 here is CAISRDSLEQYF. The CDR3 nucleotides are TGTGCCATCAGCCGGGACAGCCTCGAGCAGTACTTC.

Concerning this clonotype itself: Compared with germline, one end of the junction differs, possibly owing to a read error. The V and J genes are TRBV6-1 and TRBJ2-7, with 8 bases identical to TRBD1. The CDR3 is made up of 16 amino acids. Germline lookup yields CDR1 MNHNS and CDR2 SASEGT. The CDR3 DNA reads as TGTGCCGGCAGCCAACCGGAACAGGGGGTTTCCTACGAGCAGTACTTC. As protein: CAGSQPEQGVSYEQYF.

This clonotype turned up a few times. The chain joins TRBV29-1 to TRBJ2-5; D gene ambiguous. The CDR3 has 12 residues. The germline V and J ends were trimmed by 4 bases and 7 bases, with 13 bases remaining between them. Germline CDR1 reads SQVTM; CDR2 reads ANQGSEA. For the CDR3, the DNA is TGCAGCGTTGTCCTAACTACGGGGACCCAGTACTTC. Amino acids: CSVVLTTGTQYF.

Only a few counts were recorded for this clonotype. The chain joins TRBV6-1 to TRBJ2-3; tentatively, D is TRBD2 (5 bases). CDR1 and CDR2 from the germline V gene are MNHNS and SASEGT. This CDR3 spans 15 amino acids. The germline V and J ends were trimmed by 6 bases and 4 bases, with 17 bases remaining between them. This CDR3 is CASRRVPERADTQYF. The CDR3 nucleotides are TGTGCCAGCAGGCGGGTTCCGGAGAGAGCAGATACGCAGTATTTT.

This clonotype occurred a few times. The V and J genes are TRBV6-1 and TRBJ1-2; D unresolved. CDR3 length: 15 amino acids. Trimming stripped 6 bases from V and 3 bases from J, with 17 bases between. The germline gives CDR1 MNHNS, CDR2 SASEGT. The CDR3 coding sequence is TGTGCCAGCAGCGATCCTGGAGGGTACGACTATGGCTACACCTTC. As protein: CASSDPGGYDYGYTF.

The sample holds a few counts of this clonotype. This sequence joins TRBV5-4 and TRBJ2-7, with D possibly TRBD1 on 6 matching bases. This CDR3 is 15 amino acids long. Trimming stripped 4 bases from V and 2 bases from J, with 16 bases between. Per germline, CDR1 SGHNT and CDR2 YYREEE (reference sequence). The CDR3 is CASSLDSDRPYEQYF. In DNA, the CDR3 is TGTGCCAGCAGCCTGGACAGTGACAGACCCTACGAGCAGTACTTC. Using reference TRBV5-4 and TRBJ2-7 for the parts outside the CDR3, the full variable domain is ETGVTQSPTHLIKTRGQQVTLRCSSQSGHNTVSWYQQALGQGPQFIFQYYREEENGRGNFPPRFSGLQFPNYSSELNVNALELDDSALYLCASSLDSDRPYEQYFGPGTRLTVT.

This clonotype was picked up many times. The V call is TRBV15, the J call TRBJ2-3; tentative D call: TRBD1 (5 bases). Trimming removed 2 bases at V and 6 bases at J, with 18 bases between. Germline CDR1 reads LNHNV; CDR2 reads YYDKDF (reference sequence). The CDR3 loop spans 16 amino acids. CDR3 bases: TGTGCCACCAGCAGACTGCTGCAAGGGGCTAGGGATACGCAGTATTTT. Encoded protein: CATSRLLQGARDTQYF. Full variable domain (outside the CDR3, taken from reference TRBV15 and TRBJ2-3): DAMVIQNPRYQVTQFGKPVTLSCSQTLNHNVMYWYQQKSSQAPKLLFHYYDKDFNNEADTPDNFQSRRPNTSFCFLDIRSPGLGDTAMYLCATSRLLQGARDTQYFGPGTRLTVL.

This clonotype was detected only a few times. V and J are TRBV11-2 and TRBJ2-1, with 8 bases identical to TRBD2. The trim removed 5 bases at V and 6 bases at J, leaving 6 bases unmatched. CDR1 SGHAT and CDR2 FQNNGV come from the germline V gene. The CDR3 sequence is 14 residues long. CDR3 in amino acids: CASSAGGVGNEQFF. CDR3 nucleotide sequence: TGTGCCAGCAGCGCCGGGGGGGTTGGCAATGAGCAGTTCTTC. The complete variable domain, with remaining parts taken from reference TRBV11-2 and TRBJ2-1, reads EAGVAQSPRYKIIEKRQSVAFWCNPISGHATLYWYQQILGQGPKLLIQFQNNGVVDDSQLPKDRFSAERLKGVDSTLKIQPAKLEDSAVYLCASSAGGVGNEQFFGPGTRLTVL.

This clonotype occurred many times. The rearrangement links TRBV11-2 to TRBJ2-2; 8 bases are a match to TRBD2. Germline V gene lookup returns CDR1 SGHAT and CDR2 FQNNGV. This CDR3 region has 16 residues. The trim removed 0 bases at V and 7 bases at J, leaving 7 bases unmatched. CDR3: CASSLDQRGRVGELFF. The DNA for the CDR3 is TGTGCCAGCAGCTTAGATCAGCGGGGGCGCGTCGGGGAGCTGTTTTTT.

In its sample, this clonotype was seen a few times. The chain recombines TRBV2 with TRBJ2-2; D perhaps matches TRBD1 (6 bases). The V end was cut by 4 bases, the J end by 1 base, with 10 bases between. Germline assignment: CDR1 SNHLY and CDR2 FYNNEI. The CDR3 consists of 15 residues. The CDR3 DNA reads as TGTGCCAGCAGTGGAGAGACAGGGAACACCGGGGAGCTGTTTTTT. Translated, it gives CASSGETGNTGELFF. Based on the CDR3 plus reference TRBV2 and TRBJ2-2, the full variable domain is EPEVTQTPSHQVTQMGQEVILRCVPISNHLYFYWYRQILGQKVEFLVSFYNNEISEKSEIFDDQFSVERPDGSNFTLKIRSTKLEDSAMYFCASSGETGNTGELFFGEGSRLTVL.

This clonotype was recorded at least ten times. J is TRBJ2-2 and V is TRBV11-2; D unresolved. The germline V and J ends were trimmed by 3 bases and 3 bases, with 11 bases remaining between them. CDR1 and CDR2 (germline): SGHAT, FQNNGV. The CDR3 contains 15 residues. This CDR3 is CASSFPLVDTGELFF. The CDR3 DNA sequence: TGTGCCAGCAGCTTTCCTCTAGTGGACACCGGGGAGCTGTTTTTT.